The clone carrying this T cell receptor (beta chain) was recorded a few times. Its target is unknown. The data belong to a study of T cell repertoires in cytomegalovirus infection. For the study at large: CMV epitopes in the study were HLA-C-restricted (recently identified) and HLA-B-restricted (well studied).

TCRdb passed the reads through MiXCR, listing each CDR3 protein once. The sample has about 47,000 distinct CDR3 sequences, 15% to 25% seen once; the top ten hold about 53%. This CDR3 spans 18 amino acids. V trimming: 0 bases; J trimming: 1 base; junction bases outside the gene matches: 8. Germline V gene data show CDR1 as MNHEY and CDR2 as SVGEGT. This receptor was obtained from a human donor in good health (CMV status not recorded). Some clones in this sample may be carry-over from other donors' samples. The sample consisted of CD8+ T cells from cultured PBMCs, taken from culture after CMV antigen stimulation. The rearrangement joins TRBV6-2 or TRBV6-3 to TRBJ1-1, with 10 nucleotides matching TRBD1. For the CDR3, the DNA is TGTGCCAGCAGTTACTCTTGGGACAGGGGTCGGGAGAACACTGAAGCTTTCTTT. Its translation is CASSYSWDRGRENTEAFF.